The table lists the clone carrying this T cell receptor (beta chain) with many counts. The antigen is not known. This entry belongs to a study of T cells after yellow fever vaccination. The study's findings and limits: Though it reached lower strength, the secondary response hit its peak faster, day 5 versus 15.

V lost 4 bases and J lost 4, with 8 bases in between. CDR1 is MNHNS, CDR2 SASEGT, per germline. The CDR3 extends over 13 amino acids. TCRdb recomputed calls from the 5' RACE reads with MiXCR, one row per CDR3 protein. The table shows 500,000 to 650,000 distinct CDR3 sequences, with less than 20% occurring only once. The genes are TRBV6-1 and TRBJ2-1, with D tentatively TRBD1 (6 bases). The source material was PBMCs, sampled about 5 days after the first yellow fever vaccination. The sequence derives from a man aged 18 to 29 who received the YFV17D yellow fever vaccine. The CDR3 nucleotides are TGTGCCAGCAGTGGACAGGAATACAATGAGCAGTTCTTC. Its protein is CASSGQEYNEQFF.